The rows below give T cell receptor beta chains drawn from one sample of a study of shared clonotypes between healthy human individuals. Produced via immunoSEQ multiplex PCR; TCRdb's table is partial and in-frame only. The data contain roughly 1.5 million clones, around 98% of them seen just once; the ten biggest clones take up approximately 0.45%. Sequenced material: naive CD4+ T cells sorted from blood. All receptors come from a man aged 30-40 years in good health. CDR3s include the opening cysteine and the closing phenylalanine or tryptophan. Fields, in order: clone size, V gene, D gene, J gene, CDR3 DNA, CDR3 protein. The D gene is left open where the match is weak. Clone size, where shown, is once, few, many, or a class for clones that have expanded.

clone size: NA
V gene: TRBV10-3
D gene: TRBD2
J gene: TRBJ2-7
CDR3 DNA: TGTGCCATCAGAAACGGGCTAGCGGGGGCCTACGAGCAGTACTTC
CDR3 protein: CAIRNGLAGAYEQYF

clone size: NA
V gene: TRBV7-2
D gene: TRBD2
J gene: TRBJ2-1
CDR3 DNA: TGTGCCAGCAGCTCCGGGACTAGCGGGAACAATGAGCAGTTCTTC
CDR3 protein: CASSSGTSGNNEQFF

clone size: NA
V gene: TRBV27
D gene: TRBD2
J gene: TRBJ2-3
CDR3 DNA: TGTGCCAGCAGGCCCCTAGCGGTTACATCCACAGATACGCAGTATTTT
CDR3 protein: CASRPLAVTSTDTQYF

clone size: NA
V gene: TRBV4-1
D gene: TRBD1
J gene: TRBJ1-3
CDR3 DNA: TGCGCCAGCAGCCACCGGGACAGGGTGATATCTGGAAACACCATATATTTT
CDR3 protein: CASSHRDRVISGNTIYF

clone size: once
V gene: TRBV27
D gene: NA
J gene: TRBJ2-7
CDR3 DNA: TGTGCCAGCAGTTCTAGCTACCGCGAGCAGTACTTC
CDR3 protein: CASSSSYREQYF

clone size: NA
V gene: TRBV19
D gene: TRBD2
J gene: TRBJ2-7
CDR3 DNA: TGTGCCAGTAGTAGATTTTCGGCGGGAGAGGACGAGCAGTACTTC
CDR3 protein: CASSRFSAGEDEQYF

clone size: NA
V gene: TRBV5-1
D gene: TRBD2
J gene: TRBJ2-5
CDR3 DNA: TGCGCCAGCAGCTCCGGCGCGGGGGAAGAAGAGACCCAGTACTTC
CDR3 protein: CASSSGAGEEETQYF

clone size: NA
V gene: TRBV18
D gene: TRBD2
J gene: TRBJ2-1
CDR3 DNA: TGTGCCAGCTCACCACCCTCAGCGGGGGGGGATGAGCAGTTCTTC
CDR3 protein: CASSPPSAGGDEQFF

clone size: NA
V gene: TRBV4-1
D gene: NA
J gene: TRBJ2-7
CDR3 DNA: TGCGCCAGCAGCCCTCAAGACCCGGGAGTCTCCTACGAGCAGTACTTC
CDR3 protein: CASSPQDPGVSYEQYF

clone size: NA
V gene: TRBV28
D gene: NA
J gene: TRBJ2-3
CDR3 DNA: TGTGCCAGCAGTGGTAGTAACCGAACTAGCACAGATACGCAGTATTTT
CDR3 protein: CASSGSNRTSTDTQYF

clone size: NA
V gene: TRBV5-4
D gene: TRBD2
J gene: TRBJ2-7
CDR3 DNA: TGTGCCAGCAGCTGGGGGGGACTAGCGGGAGCCTACGAGCAGTACTTC
CDR3 protein: CASSWGGLAGAYEQYF

clone size: NA
V gene: TRBV5-1
D gene: NA
J gene: TRBJ2-7
CDR3 DNA: TGCGCCAGCAGCGTATCCGGGACTGCATCCTACGAGCAGTACTTC
CDR3 protein: CASSVSGTASYEQYF

clone size: NA
V gene: TRBV19
D gene: NA
J gene: TRBJ2-7
CDR3 DNA: TGTGCCAGTAGTGCCCGGGCGGGTTTCTACGAGCAGTACTTC
CDR3 protein: CASSARAGFYEQYF

clone size: NA
V gene: TRBV5-5
D gene: TRBD1
J gene: TRBJ2-7
CDR3 DNA: TGTGCCAGCAGCCCGGGACAGGGGTCCTACGAGCAGTACTTC
CDR3 protein: CASSPGQGSYEQYF

clone size: NA
V gene: TRBV6-6
D gene: TRBD2
J gene: TRBJ2-7
CDR3 DNA: TGTGCCAGCAGTAACCTCGGGGGGGAGGTCGAGCAGTACTTC
CDR3 protein: CASSNLGGEVEQYF